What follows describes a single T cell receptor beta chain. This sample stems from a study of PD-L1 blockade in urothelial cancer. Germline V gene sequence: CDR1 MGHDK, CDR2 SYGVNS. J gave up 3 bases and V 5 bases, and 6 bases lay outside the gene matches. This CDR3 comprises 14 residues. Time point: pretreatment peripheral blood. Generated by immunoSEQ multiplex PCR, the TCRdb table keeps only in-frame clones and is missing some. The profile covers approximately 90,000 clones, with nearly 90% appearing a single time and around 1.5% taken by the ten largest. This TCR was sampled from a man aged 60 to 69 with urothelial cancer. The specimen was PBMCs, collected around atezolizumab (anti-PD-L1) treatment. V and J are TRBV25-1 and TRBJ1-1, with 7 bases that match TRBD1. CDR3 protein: CASSRDSSDTEAFF. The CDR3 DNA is TGTGCCAGCAGTCGGGACAGTTCTGACACTGAAGCTTTCTTT.